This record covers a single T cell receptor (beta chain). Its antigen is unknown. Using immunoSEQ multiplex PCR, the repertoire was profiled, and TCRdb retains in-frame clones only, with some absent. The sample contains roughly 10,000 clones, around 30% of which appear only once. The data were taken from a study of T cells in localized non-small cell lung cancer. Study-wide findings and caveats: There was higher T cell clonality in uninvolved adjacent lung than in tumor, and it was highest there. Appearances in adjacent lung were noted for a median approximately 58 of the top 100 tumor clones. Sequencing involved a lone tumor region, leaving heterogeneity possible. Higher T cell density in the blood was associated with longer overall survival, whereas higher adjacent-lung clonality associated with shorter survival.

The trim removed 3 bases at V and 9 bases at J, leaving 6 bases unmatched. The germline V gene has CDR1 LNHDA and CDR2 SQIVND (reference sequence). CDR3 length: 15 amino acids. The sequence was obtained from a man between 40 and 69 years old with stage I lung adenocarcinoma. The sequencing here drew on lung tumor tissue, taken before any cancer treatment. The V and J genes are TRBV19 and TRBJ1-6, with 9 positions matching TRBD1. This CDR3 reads CASSIMPDRGSPLHF. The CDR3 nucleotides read TGTGCCAGTAGTATTATGCCGGACAGGGGTTCACCCCTCCACTTT.